This T cell receptor beta chain was sequenced in a study of CD8+ T cells in alopecia areata. cDNA reverse transcribed from extracted RNA served as the sequencing template. Assay used: immunoSEQ multiplex PCR; TCRdb lists only in-frame clones, some missing. Among 200,000 to 250,000 clones listed, roughly two thirds were seen once. V shed 2 bases and J 1 base; nucleotides not matched to a gene: 3. CDR1 is SQVTM and CDR2 is ANQGSEA in the germline V gene. This CDR3 contains 14 residues. The study, taken as a whole, reports: Normal scalp showed lower clonality than lesional scalp, especially alopecia totalis/universalis.

The table lists this clone with a few counts. Its specificity is unknown. The gene calls are TRBV29-1 and TRBJ2-3; 7 bases align to TRBD2. This TCR came from a human donor with alopecia areata. Sequenced material: CD4+ T cells sorted from blood, taken at week 0. The CDR3 sequence: CSVEMGRGTDTQYF. CDR3 DNA: TGCAGCGTTGAAATGGGGAGGGGCACAGATACGCAGTATTTT.